Included here is one T cell receptor beta chain sequence, with context. Measured with immunoSEQ multiplex PCR; TCRdb has only the in-frame clones, and not every one. Among 87,000 or so clones listed, approximately 93% were seen once. The CDR3 contains 14 residues. V gave up 2 bases and J gave up 3 bases; unmatched junction bases: 3. CDR1 and CDR2 from the germline V gene are MGHDK and SYGVNS. The data belong to a study of siplizumab effects on memory and regulatory T cells. Specimen: non-Treg CD4+ T cells sorted from blood. The sequence was obtained from a human donor in good health. J is TRBJ1-2 and V is TRBV25-1, with 7 bases lining up with TRBD1. CDR3 protein: CASSEGDRYYGYTF. CDR3 in DNA: TGTGCCAGCAGTGAAGGGGACAGATACTATGGCTACACCTTC.